This T cell receptor (beta chain) was captured by sequencing in a study of immune evolution from preneoplasia to lung adenocarcinoma. Comments on this clone: What it recognizes is unknown.

TCRdb's table, derived via immunoSEQ multiplex PCR, lists solely in-frame clones and lacks some. The data show around 25,000 clones, approximately 69% seen once. Study findings and constraints: Top clone share appeared to fall from AAH through AIS, MIA, adenocarcinoma. Normal lung had highest clonality; later lesions appeared denser, more diverse.

The source is a person between 55 and 69 years old with invasive lung adenocarcinoma. Some clones in this sample may be carry-over from other donors' samples. Sequenced sample: FFPE invasive lung adenocarcinoma tissue.

CDR3 residues: CASSQGQVIYYEQYF. The DNA of the CDR3 is TGTGCCAGCAGCCAAGGACAGGTGATTTATTACGAGCAGTACTTC. The chain recombines TRBV6-6 with TRBJ2-7, with 7 bases fitting TRBD1. Germline CDR1 is MNHNY and CDR2 is SVGAGI (reference sequence). With 6 bases clipped from V and 4 bases from J, the junction kept 12 bases outside the gene matches. The CDR3 runs to 15 residues.